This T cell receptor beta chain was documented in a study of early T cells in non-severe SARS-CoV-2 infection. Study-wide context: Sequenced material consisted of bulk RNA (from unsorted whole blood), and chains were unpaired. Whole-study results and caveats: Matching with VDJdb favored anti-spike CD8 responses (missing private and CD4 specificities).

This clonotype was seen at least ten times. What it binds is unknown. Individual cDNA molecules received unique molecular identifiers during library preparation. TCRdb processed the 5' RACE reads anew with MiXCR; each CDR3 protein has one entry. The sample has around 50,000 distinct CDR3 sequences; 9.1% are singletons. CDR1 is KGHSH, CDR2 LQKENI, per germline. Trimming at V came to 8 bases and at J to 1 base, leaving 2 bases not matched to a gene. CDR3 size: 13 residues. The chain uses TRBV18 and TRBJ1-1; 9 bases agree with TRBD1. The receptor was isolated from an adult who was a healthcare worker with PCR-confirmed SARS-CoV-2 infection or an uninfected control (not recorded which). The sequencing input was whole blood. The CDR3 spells CASQDRGNTEAFF. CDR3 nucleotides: TGTGCCAGCCAGGACAGGGGGAACACTGAAGCTTTCTTT.